Listed below are T cell receptor beta chains from one sample, sequenced in a study of prognosis after radiotherapy for stage I lung cancer. A single record per CDR3 protein comes from TCRdb applying MiXCR to the multiplex PCR reads. This table holds fewer than 20,000 distinct CDR3 sequences, around 44% found once. The sample was PBMCs, taken before or after stereotactic body radiation therapy (not recorded which). These receptors were obtained from a donor over 45 with non-small cell lung cancer. Each CDR3 is given with its conserved first and last residue. The D gene is left open where the match is weak. The size of a clone is reported for some rows only, either as once, few or many, or as a class for expanded clones.

V gene	J gene	D gene	clone size	CDR3 DNA	CDR3 protein
TRBV5-8	TRBJ1-5	.	many	TGTGCCAGCAGCTTGAGGGAGTTCAATCAGCCCCAGCATTTT	CASSLREFNQPQHF
TRBV19	TRBJ2-3	.	.	TGTGCCAGTAGTATCCAGCGATTTTTCTTCGATACGCAGTATTTT	CASSIQRFFFDTQYF
TRBV5-1	TRBJ2-3	.	many	TGCGCCAGCAGCTTGGAGGGCCGGTCCTCCAGGAGGGATACGCAGTATTTT	CASSLEGRSSRRDTQYF
TRBV24-1	TRBJ2-3	TRBD2	many	TGTGCCACCAGTGACCCTGGACTAGCGGGTGTTGCAGATACGCAGTATTTT	CATSDPGLAGVADTQYF
TRBV7-6	TRBJ2-3	TRBD1	many	TGTGCCAGCAGCTTAACGACAGGGCTAGGCACAGATACGCAGTATTTT	CASSLTTGLGTDTQYF
TRBV4-2	TRBJ2-7	.	many	TGTGCCAGCAGCCAAGGTTGGGGGAGGGACAACGAGCAGTACTTC	CASSQGWGRDNEQYF
TRBV12-3/TRBV12-4	TRBJ1-2	.	medium-sized	TGTGCCAGCAGTTTTAAGGGGACCCGAAGGGGCTACACCTTC	CASSFKGTRRGYTF
TRBV12-3/TRBV12-4	TRBJ1-1	.	many	TGTGCCAGCAATACAGATTTGAACACTGAAGCTTTCTTT	CASNTDLNTEAFF
TRBV7-2	TRBJ1-5	.	many	TGTGCCAGCAGCTTAGCGGGTCAGCCCCAGCATTTT	CASSLAGQPQHF
TRBV6-1	TRBJ2-2	TRBD2	many	TGTGCCAGCAGTTACGGACTAGCGGGTGCCGGGGAGCTGTTTTTT	CASSYGLAGAGELFF
TRBV15	TRBJ1-6	.	many	TGTGCCACCAGCAGAAATGTCTATAATTCACCCCTCCACTTT	CATSRNVYNSPLHF
TRBV7-2	TRBJ2-7	.	.	TGTGCCAGCAGCTTAGAAGGGACTGACCCCTACGAGCAGTACTTC	CASSLEGTDPYEQYF
TRBV10-3	TRBJ1-6	.	.	TGTGCCATCAGTGGTCGTGTGGAAGGTAATTCACCCCTCCACTTT	CAISGRVEGNSPLHF
TRBV2	TRBJ2-2	.	many	TGTGCCAGCAGTCGCGAGGGACATCGGGGCGGGGAGCTGTTTTTT	CASSREGHRGGELFF
TRBV7-8	TRBJ2-2	.	.	TGTGCCAGCAGCTTCGCGATGCTGGCCTGGGAGCTGTTTTTT	CASSFAMLAWELFF
TRBV19	TRBJ1-2	.	many	TGTGCCAGTAGAGGACTCGGGGGTCACTATGGCTACACCTTC	CASRGLGGHYGYTF
TRBV5-1	TRBJ2-6	.	.	TGCGCCAGCAGCTTTGACCCGGGGGCCGGGGCCAACGTCCTGACTTTC	CASSFDPGAGANVLTF
TRBV2	TRBJ2-2	.	many	TGTGCCAGCAGTGAATTAGGGTATCGAGGGACCGGGGAGCTGTTTTTT	CASSELGYRGTGELFF
TRBV19	TRBJ2-1	.	once	TGTGCCAGTAGTGCTGCGGGGGCGCGCAATGAGCAGTTCTTC	CASSAAGARNEQFF
TRBV28	TRBJ2-7	TRBD1	.	TGTGCCAGCAGTCCAGGACAGGGTCTATCTTACGAGCAGTACTTC	CASSPGQGLSYEQYF
TRBV5-1	TRBJ2-3	TRBD2	.	TGTGCCAGCAGCTCCGGGGCGGGAGAATGGGATACGCAGTATTTT	CASSSGAGEWDTQYF
TRBV15	TRBJ2-7	.	.	TGTGCCACCAGCAGAATCGCCCCAACCCGGCACAAGTCCTACGAGCAGTACTTC	CATSRIAPTRHKSYEQYF
TRBV2	TRBJ1-2	TRBD1	.	TGTGCCAGCAGTAATGACAGGGACTATGGCTACACCTTC	CASSNDRDYGYTF
TRBV12-3/TRBV12-4	TRBJ1-5	.	many	TGTGCCAGCAGTCAAGGGGGGAGCAATCAGCCCCAGCATTTT	CASSQGGSNQPQHF
TRBV30	TRBJ2-7	.	.	TGTGCCTGGAGTCCCGACAGCTCCTACGAGCAGTACTTC	CAWSPDSSYEQYF
TRBV28	TRBJ2-2	.	.	TGTGCCAGCAGGACACAGGAAGCTAACACCGGGGAGCTGTCTTTT	CASRTQEANTGELSF
TRBV20-1	TRBJ2-7	TRBD1	many	TGCAGTGCTAGGGGATCTCGGACAGGGCCCGCGGACGAGCAGTACTTC	CSARGSRTGPADEQYF
TRBV27	TRBJ2-7	.	.	TGTGCCAGCAGTTTTGGACCCTACGAGCAGTACTTC	CASSFGPYEQYF
TRBV6-4	TRBJ2-6	.	.	TGTGCCAGCAGTCAAGTCTTGACAGCTGGTGCCAACGTCCTGACTTTC	CASSQVLTAGANVLTF
TRBV12-5	TRBJ1-1	.	many	TGTGCTAGTGGTTTCGGGGGCAAGAACACTGAAGCTTTCTTT	CASGFGGKNTEAFF
TRBV19	TRBJ2-1	.	many	TGTGCCACCTCGAGCCTGGGGAGCTCCTACAATGAGCAGTTCTTC	CATSSLGSSYNEQFF
TRBV5-4	TRBJ2-5	TRBD2	.	TGTGCCAGCACCCTGGGAGGGGACGGTTCCAAGTGGACCCAGTACTTC	CASTLGGDGSKWTQYF
TRBV28	TRBJ2-6	TRBD2	.	TGTGCCAGCAGTGGGGGGGGCTCTGGGGCCAACGTCCTGACTTTC	CASSGGGSGANVLTF
TRBV6-2/TRBV6-3	TRBJ2-3	TRBD2	many	TGTGCCAGCAGTTACGGTGGGACTAGCGGGGGGGGGTTGGATACGCAGTATTTT	CASSYGGTSGGGLDTQYF
TRBV20-1	TRBJ2-3	TRBD2	.	TGCAGTGCCTCGCCCCGGGACTACAATTTAAGGGATACGCAGTATTTT	CSASPRDYNLRDTQYF
TRBV11-3	TRBJ1-2	.	.	TGTGCCAGCAGCTTAGGGGGATCCCTAGCTACATATGGCTACACCTTC	CASSLGGSLATYGYTF
TRBV9	TRBJ2-7	.	many	TGTGCCAGCAGCCCCTCGGGGTCTGCTCAATACGAGCAGTACTTC	CASSPSGSAQYEQYF
TRBV6-5	TRBJ1-1	.	.	TGTGCCAGCAGTTACTGGGGGAGCGGCACTGAAGCTTTCTTT	CASSYWGSGTEAFF
TRBV20-1	TRBJ2-3	TRBD2	many	TGCAGTGCTACCTCCCTTACGGGGGGGAACACAGATACGCAGTATTTT	CSATSLTGGNTDTQYF
TRBV20-1	TRBJ1-1	TRBD1	.	TGCAGTGCCGGGACAGGGGAAATGAGCATTGAAGCTTTCTTT	CSAGTGEMSIEAFF
TRBV30	TRBJ2-3	TRBD1	.	TGTGCCTGGAGTGTACAGGGGAAAGATACGCAGTATTTT	CAWSVQGKDTQYF
TRBV28	TRBJ2-7	.	.	TGTGCCAGCAGTTTGGGCTTCTCCTACGAGCAGTACTTC	CASSLGFSYEQYF